The rows below give T cell receptor beta chains drawn from one sample of a study of shared clonotypes between healthy human individuals. TCRdb's copy holds only in-frame clones and misses some; the assay was immunoSEQ multiplex PCR. The table lists a few million clones, nearly 97% of them singletons. The source material was naive CD4+ T cells sorted from blood. The receptors derive from a man in his late teens or twenties in good health. Each CDR3 is given with its conserved first and last residue. The D gene is left open where the match is weak. Clone size is given for some rows only: seen once, a few or many times, or a class if the clone is expanded.

>TRBJ2-1|TRBV7-2|NA|NA
CASSLEWSSYNEQFF
TGTGCCAGCAGCTTAGAATGGAGCTCCTACAATGAGCAGTTCTTC
>TRBJ2-1|TRBV6-6|NA|NA
CASSYSSRVGNNEQFF
TGTGCCAGCAGTTACTCGAGCAGGGTGGGTAACAATGAGCAGTTCTTC
>TRBJ1-1|TRBV7-9|TRBD1|NA
CASSFGTVNTEAFF
TGTGCCAGCAGCTTCGGGACAGTCAACACTGAAGCTTTCTTT
>TRBJ1-5|TRBV10-1|TRBD1|few
CASRTGTAFNQPQHF
TGCGCCAGCAGGACCGGGACAGCCTTCAATCAGCCCCAGCATTTT
>TRBJ2-3|TRBV2|TRBD2|NA
CASKAGRSTDTQYF
TGTGCCAGCAAAGCGGGGCGGAGCACAGATACGCAGTATTTT
>TRBJ1-2|TRBV18|NA|NA
CASSPTATNYGYTF
TGTGCCAGCTCACCGACAGCCACCAACTATGGCTACACCTTC
>TRBJ2-1|TRBV5-4|NA|NA
CASSLDSPYNEQFF
TGTGCCAGCAGCTTAGATTCCCCCTACAATGAGCAGTTCTTC
>TRBJ2-5|TRBV13|NA|NA
CASSLAPSKTQYF
TGTGCCAGCAGCTTAGCCCCTTCGAAGACCCAGTACTTC
>TRBJ2-1|TRBV7-2|TRBD2|NA
CASSPPGLSEQFF
TGTGCCAGCAGCCCTCCGGGACTAAGCGAGCAGTTCTTC
>TRBJ2-4|TRBV6-5|NA|NA
CASSRLKPAKNIQYF
TGTGCCAGCAGCCGACTTAAACCAGCCAAAAACATTCAGTACTTC
>TRBJ2-5|TRBV7-2|NA|NA
CASSPEGLETQYF
TGTGCCAGCAGCCCGGAGGGCCTCGAGACCCAGTACTTC
>TRBJ1-2|TRBV6-5|NA|NA
CASSYSTGGNYGYTF
TGTGCCAGCAGTTACTCGACGGGGGGGAACTATGGCTACACCTTC
>TRBJ2-4|TRBV19|NA|once
CASSIQALPVQYF
TGTGCCAGTAGTATCCAGGCGTTGCCGGTTCAGTACTTC
>TRBJ2-3|TRBV6-1|TRBD2|NA
CASSGGTRGRDTQYF
TGTGCCAGCAGTGGCGGGACTAGGGGCCGAGATACGCAGTATTTT
>TRBJ1-5|TRBV6-5|NA|NA
CASRGLGDQPQHF
TGTGCCAGCAGGGGTCTGGGGGATCAGCCCCAGCATTTT
>TRBJ2-5|TRBV4-2|TRBD1|NA
CASSQQTGTGGKETQYF
TGTGCCAGCAGCCAACAGACCGGGACAGGGGGCAAAGAGACCCAGTACTTC
>TRBJ1-3|TRBV11-3|NA|NA
CASSLSSGNTIYF
TGTGCCAGCAGCCTGAGTTCTGGAAACACCATATATTTT
>TRBJ1-2|TRBV2|NA|NA
CASSQDGTPSYGYTF
TGTGCCAGCAGCCAAGACGGGACTCCTTCCTATGGCTACACCTTC
>TRBJ2-3|TRBV4-1|TRBD2|NA
CASSRLAPDTQYF
TGCGCCAGCAGCCGACTAGCGCCAGATACGCAGTATTTT
>TRBJ1-2|TRBV30|NA|NA
CAWSLDGWALYGYTF
TGTGCCTGGTCCCTTGACGGGTGGGCCCTCTATGGCTACACCTTC
>TRBJ1-5|TRBV2|TRBD1|few
CASSDWTGIDQPQHF
TGTGCCAGCAGTGATTGGACAGGGATAGATCAGCCCCAGCATTTT
>TRBJ2-7|TRBV10-3|TRBD2|NA
CAISDAGGPSYEQYF
TGTGCCATCAGTGACGCGGGGGGCCCCTCCTACGAGCAGTACTTC
>TRBJ1-5|TRBV5-6|NA|few
CASSLGQSRQPQHF
TGTGCCAGCAGCTTGGGACAGTCACGCCAGCCCCAGCATTTT
>TRBJ1-4|TRBV28|NA|NA
CASSPAGASTNEKLFF
TGTGCCAGCAGTCCCGCCGGGGCCTCAACTAATGAAAAACTGTTTTTT
>TRBJ2-7|TRBV27|TRBD1|NA
CASSSPDRVSEQYF
TGTGCCAGCAGTTCGCCGGACAGGGTTAGCGAGCAGTACTTC
>TRBJ1-4|TRBV6-1|TRBD1|NA
CASSEGPGGEKLFF
TGTGCCAGCAGTGAAGGTCCAGGGGGGGAAAAACTGTTTTTT
>TRBJ2-7|TRBV5-1|NA|NA
CASSLESFYEQYF
TGCGCCAGCAGCTTGGAATCGTTTTACGAGCAGTACTTC
>TRBJ2-2|TRBV19|NA|NA
CASWAGRAGELFF
TGTGCCAGTTGGGCAGGGCGAGCCGGGGAGCTGTTTTTT
>TRBJ1-2|TRBV28|NA|NA
CASKLPGQGIKGNGYTF
TGTGCCAGCAAGCTCCCAGGGCAGGGGATCAAGGGGAATGGCTACACCTTC
>TRBJ2-1|TRBV6-5|TRBD2|NA
CASSVLAGTYNEQFF
TGTGCCAGCAGTGTCCTAGCGGGAACTTACAATGAGCAGTTCTTC
>TRBJ1-6|TRBV4-1|TRBD1|NA
CASSPRQGMPYNSPLHF
TGCGCCAGCAGCCCCAGACAGGGGATGCCCTATAATTCACCCCTCCACTTT
>TRBJ2-1|TRBV5-1|NA|NA
CASSPDTRSSYNEQFF
TGCGCCAGCAGTCCGGACACCCGGAGCTCCTACAATGAGCAGTTCTTC
>TRBJ2-2|TRBV10-3|NA|NA
CAINKDLGNGELFF
TGTGCCATCAATAAAGACCTGGGGAACGGGGAGCTGTTTTTT
>TRBJ1-2|TRBV7-9|TRBD1|NA
CASSLWEAGQGYGYTF
TGTGCCAGCAGCTTATGGGAAGCGGGACAGGGGTATGGCTACACCTTC
>TRBJ1-1|TRBV6-5|NA|NA
CASSYSTLNTEAFF
TGTGCCAGCAGTTACTCTACGCTGAACACTGAAGCTTTCTTT
>TRBJ2-7|TRBV6-6|NA|NA
CASSYSDKPYEQYF
TGTGCCAGCAGTTACTCCGATAAGCCCTACGAGCAGTACTTC